This passage covers 5 T cell receptor beta chains from one sample sequenced in a study of blood T cell repertoires in COVID-19. This table comes from immunoSEQ multiplex PCR, and its TCRdb copy is limited to in-frame clones, with some not included. The profile shows over 90,000 clones, about 87% of them singletons. The sample was peripheral blood. The receptors stem from a middle-aged man with active or convalescent COVID-19.

The V and J genes are TRBV28 and TRBJ2-7; 9 bases are a match to TRBD1. The CDR3 is 13 residues long. The V gene end was trimmed by 9 bases and the J gene end by 7 bases; junction bases not matched to a gene: 10. CDR1 and CDR2 from the germline V gene are MDHEN and SYDVKM. CDR3 DNA sequence: TGTGCCAGTCTACCGGGACAGGGTAAAGAGCAGTACGTC. This sequence encodes CASLPGQGKEQYV.

The gene calls are TRBV2 and TRBJ1-4; 8 bases map to TRBD1. The CDR3 covers 14 residues. Germline CDR1 and CDR2: SNHLY and FYNNEI. Trimming took 6 bases from V and 7 from J; bases not matched to a gene: 7. CDR3 region: CASRAGTGGEKLFF. In DNA form, the CDR3 reads TGTGCCAGCAGGGCCGGGACAGGAGGTGAAAAACTGTTTTTT. Based on the CDR3 plus reference TRBV2 and TRBJ1-4, the full variable domain is EPEVTQTPSHQVTQMGQEVILRCVPISNHLYFYWYRQILGQKVEFLVSFYNNEISEKSEIFDDQFSVERPDGSNFTLKIRSTKLEDSAMYFCASRAGTGGEKLFFGSGTQLSVL.

J is TRBJ2-1 and V is TRBV29-1; TRBD2 is a possible D gene (5 bases). Germline V gene lookup returns CDR1 SQVTM and CDR2 ANQGSEA. The length of the CDR3 is 17 residues. Deletions cut 4 bases from V and 0 bases from J, with 19 bases between. The CDR3 protein is CSVVGYRTGSSYNEQFF. The CDR3 DNA reads as TGCAGCGTTGTAGGATACCGGACGGGGAGCTCCTACAATGAGCAGTTCTTC.

The chain uses TRBV7-9 and TRBJ2-2, with a possible D match to TRBD2 (5 bases). Trimming took 5 bases from V and 2 from J, leaving 12 bases between them. The length of the CDR3 is 15 residues. The germline CDR1 and CDR2 sequences are SEHNR and FQNEAQ (reference sequence). The CDR3 nucleotides read TGTGCCAGCAGCCCGCGGACTGTAAACACCGGGGAGCTGTTTTTT. It specifies CASSPRTVNTGELFF.

This rearrangement joins TRBV11-2 to TRBJ2-1, with TRBD2 matching 8 bases. Germline V gene data show CDR1 as SGHAT and CDR2 as FQNNGV. The CDR3 sequence is 15 residues long. J gave up 3 bases and V 5 bases, and 6 bases lay outside the gene matches. The CDR3 protein is CASSPTSGFYNEQFF. CDR3 DNA: TGTGCCAGCAGCCCTACTAGCGGATTCTACAATGAGCAGTTCTTC.